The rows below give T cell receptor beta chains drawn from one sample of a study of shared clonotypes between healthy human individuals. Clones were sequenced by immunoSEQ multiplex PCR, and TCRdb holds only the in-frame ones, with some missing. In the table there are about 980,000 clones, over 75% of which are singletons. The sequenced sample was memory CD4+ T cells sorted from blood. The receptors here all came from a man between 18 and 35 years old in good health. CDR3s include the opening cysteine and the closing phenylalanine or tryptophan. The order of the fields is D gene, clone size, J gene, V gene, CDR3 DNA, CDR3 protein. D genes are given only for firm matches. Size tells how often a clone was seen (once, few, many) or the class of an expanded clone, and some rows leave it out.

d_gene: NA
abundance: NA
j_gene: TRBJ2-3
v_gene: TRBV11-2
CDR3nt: TGTGCCAGCAGCTTAGATGGCTCTCTCGATACGCAGTATTTT
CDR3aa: CASSLDGSLDTQYF

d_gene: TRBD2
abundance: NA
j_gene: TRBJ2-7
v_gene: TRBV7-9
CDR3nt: TGTGCCAGGAGACTAGCGGGTATCCCCTCTTCCTACGAGCAGTACTTC
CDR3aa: CARRLAGIPSSYEQYF

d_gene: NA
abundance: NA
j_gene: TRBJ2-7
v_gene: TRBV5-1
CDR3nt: TGCGCCAGCAGCAGTTCTACCACTTACGAGCAGTACTTC
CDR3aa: CASSSSTTYEQYF

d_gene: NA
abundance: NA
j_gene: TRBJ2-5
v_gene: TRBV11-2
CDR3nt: TGTGCCAGCAGTCCTGGGGGGAAGAGAGAGACCCAGTACTTC
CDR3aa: CASSPGGKRETQYF

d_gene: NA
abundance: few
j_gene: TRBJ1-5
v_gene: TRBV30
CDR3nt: TGTGCCTGGAGTGATCCTGGAGGGCCCGTGCATTTT
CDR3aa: CAWSDPGGPVHF

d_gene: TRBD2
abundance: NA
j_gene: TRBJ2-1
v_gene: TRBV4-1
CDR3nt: TGCGCCAGCAGCCAAGATGCCCGGACTAGCGGGGACTACAATGAGCAGTTCTTC
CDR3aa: CASSQDARTSGDYNEQFF

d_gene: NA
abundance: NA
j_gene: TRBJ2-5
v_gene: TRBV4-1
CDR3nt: TGCGCCAGCAGCCACCCAGACCGGCCGGAGACCCAGTACTTC
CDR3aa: CASSHPDRPETQYF

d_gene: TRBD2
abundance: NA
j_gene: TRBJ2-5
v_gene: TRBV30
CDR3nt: TGTGCCTGGAGTCGCCTAGCGGGAGCTGAGACCCAGTACTTC
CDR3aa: CAWSRLAGAETQYF

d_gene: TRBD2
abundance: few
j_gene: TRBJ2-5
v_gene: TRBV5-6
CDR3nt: TGTGCCAGCAGCTTGGCCGCTAGCGGGGGGGCCTTTGAGACCCAGTACTTC
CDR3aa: CASSLAASGGAFETQYF

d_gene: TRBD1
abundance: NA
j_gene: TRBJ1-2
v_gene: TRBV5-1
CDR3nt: TGCGCCAGCAGCCAAACCCCAGGGGGTAACTATGGCTACACCTTC
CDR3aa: CASSQTPGGNYGYTF

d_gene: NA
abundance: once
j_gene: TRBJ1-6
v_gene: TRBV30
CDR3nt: TGTGCCTGGAGTACGACGGGGTCCTATAATTCACCCCTCCACTTT
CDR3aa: CAWSTTGSYNSPLHF

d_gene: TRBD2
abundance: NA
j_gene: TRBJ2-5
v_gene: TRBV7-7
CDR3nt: TGTGCTAGCAGCTCCTCGGGCGGGGGGGCCGAGACCCAGTACTTC
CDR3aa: CASSSSGGGAETQYF

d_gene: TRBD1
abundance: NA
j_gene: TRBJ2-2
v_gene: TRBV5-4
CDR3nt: TGTGCCAGCAGTGGACAGGGTGGCACCGGGGAGCTGTTTTTT
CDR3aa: CASSGQGGTGELFF

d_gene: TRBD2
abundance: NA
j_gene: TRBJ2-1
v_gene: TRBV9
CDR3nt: TGTGCCAGCAGCGTAGGACTAGCGAAAAACAATGAGCAGTTCTTC
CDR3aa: CASSVGLAKNNEQFF

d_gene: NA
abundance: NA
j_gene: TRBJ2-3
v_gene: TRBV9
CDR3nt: TGTGCCAGCAGCGTAGTGGGACTCCCCAATCGGGATACGCAGTATTTT
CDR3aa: CASSVVGLPNRDTQYF

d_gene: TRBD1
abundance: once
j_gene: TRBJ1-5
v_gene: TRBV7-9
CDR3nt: TGTGCCAGCAGCTGGGGGACAGGTGGGAATCAGCCCCAGCATTTT
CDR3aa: CASSWGTGGNQPQHF

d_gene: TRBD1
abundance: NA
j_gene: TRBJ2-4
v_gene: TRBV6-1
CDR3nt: TGTGCCAGCAGTGAAGGGACAGGGGACATTCAGTACTTC
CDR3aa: CASSEGTGDIQYF

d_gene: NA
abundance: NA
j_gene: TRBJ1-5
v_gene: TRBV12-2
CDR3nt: TGTGCAAGTCCTCGACTCGATAGCAATCAGCCCCAGCATTTT
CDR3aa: CASPRLDSNQPQHF

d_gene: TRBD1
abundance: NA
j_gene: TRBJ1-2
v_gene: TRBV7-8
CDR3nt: TGTGCCAGCAGCTCTGAACAGGGGATCGATGGCTACACCTTC
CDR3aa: CASSSEQGIDGYTF

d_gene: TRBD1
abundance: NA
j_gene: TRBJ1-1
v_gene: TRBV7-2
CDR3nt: TGTGCCAGCAGCTGGGGACAGGGGATCGTGAACACTGAAGCTTTCTTT
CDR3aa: CASSWGQGIVNTEAFF

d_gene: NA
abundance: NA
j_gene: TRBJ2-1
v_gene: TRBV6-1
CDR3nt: TGTGCCAGCAGTGAAAGTGTGCGGGCTCCCCTGAACGGGCAGTTCTTC
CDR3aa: CASSESVRAPLNGQFF

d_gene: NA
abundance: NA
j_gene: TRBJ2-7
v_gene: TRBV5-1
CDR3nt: TGCGCCAGCAGCTTATCGACCTCGAGGGGTGTGGGGGAGCAGTACTTC
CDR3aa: CASSLSTSRGVGEQYF

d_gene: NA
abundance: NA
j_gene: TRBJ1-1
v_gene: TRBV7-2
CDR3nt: TGTGCCAGCAGCTTTAAGAACACTGAAGCTTTCTTT
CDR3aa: CASSFKNTEAFF

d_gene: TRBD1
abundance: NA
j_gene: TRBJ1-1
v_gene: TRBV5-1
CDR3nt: TGCGCCAGCAGCGTCAGGGGGAGGGACACTGAAGCTTTCTTT
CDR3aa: CASSVRGRDTEAFF

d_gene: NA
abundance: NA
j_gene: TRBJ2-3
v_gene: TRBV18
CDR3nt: TGTGCCAGCTCACAACTTCGGACGGGCACAGATACGCAGTATTTT
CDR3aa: CASSQLRTGTDTQYF

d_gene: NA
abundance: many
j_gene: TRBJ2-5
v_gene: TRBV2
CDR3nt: TGTGCCAGCAGTCCGGTGGGGCCCCCAGAGACCCAGTACTTC
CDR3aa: CASSPVGPPETQYF

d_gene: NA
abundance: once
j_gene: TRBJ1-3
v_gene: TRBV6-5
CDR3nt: TGTGCCAGCAGTTACACTAAGGGAAACACCATATATTTT
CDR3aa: CASSYTKGNTIYF

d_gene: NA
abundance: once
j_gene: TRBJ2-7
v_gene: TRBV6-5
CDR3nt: TGTGCCAGCAGGGAGGGCCCAGGGAACGAGCAGTACTTC
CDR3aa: CASREGPGNEQYF

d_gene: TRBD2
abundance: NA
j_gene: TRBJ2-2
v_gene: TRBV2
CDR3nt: TGTGCCACCTCGCGGACTAGCGGGGGGAACACCGGGGAGCTGTTTTTT
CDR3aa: CATSRTSGGNTGELFF

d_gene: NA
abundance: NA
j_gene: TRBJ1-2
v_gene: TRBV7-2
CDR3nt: TGTGCCAGCAGCCAGAGACCGGGACGGATCTATGGCTACACCTTC
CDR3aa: CASSQRPGRIYGYTF

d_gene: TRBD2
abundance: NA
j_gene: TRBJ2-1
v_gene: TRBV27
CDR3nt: TGTGCCAGCACCTCTCATTGGGGGACTAGCGGGAGGTGGAAGTCCTACAATGAGCAGTTCTTC
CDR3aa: CASTSHWGTSGRWKSYNEQFF

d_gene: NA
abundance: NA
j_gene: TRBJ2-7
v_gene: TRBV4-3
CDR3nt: TGCGCCAGCAGCCAAGGCCTTCCCTACGAGCAGTACTTC
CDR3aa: CASSQGLPYEQYF

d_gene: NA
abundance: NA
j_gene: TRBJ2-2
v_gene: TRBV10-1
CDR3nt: TGCGCCAGCAGTGATGAGGGGTTGAACACCGGGGAGCTGTTTTTT
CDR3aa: CASSDEGLNTGELFF

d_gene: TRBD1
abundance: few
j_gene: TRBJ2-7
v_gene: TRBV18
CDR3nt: TGTGCCAGCTCACCAACGACAGGGGGCCGCGACGAGCAGTACTTC
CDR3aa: CASSPTTGGRDEQYF

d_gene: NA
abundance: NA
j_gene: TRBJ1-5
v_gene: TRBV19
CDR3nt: TGTGCCAGTAGGAATACAGGAAGCAATCAGCCCCAGCATTTT
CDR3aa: CASRNTGSNQPQHF

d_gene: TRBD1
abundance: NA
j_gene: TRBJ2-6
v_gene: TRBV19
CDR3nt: TGTGCCAGTAGTATCGCGCGCGACAGGGCCCTCCGACCTGGGGCCAACGTCCTGACTTTC
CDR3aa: CASSIARDRALRPGANVLTF

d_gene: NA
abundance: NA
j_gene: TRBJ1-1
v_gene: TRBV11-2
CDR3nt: TGTGCCAGCAGCCGAACAAGGGGAAGGACTGAAGCTTTCTTT
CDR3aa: CASSRTRGRTEAFF

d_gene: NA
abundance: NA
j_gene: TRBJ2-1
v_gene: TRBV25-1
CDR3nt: TGTGCCAGTGCGGACAACTCAGCTACTTACAATGAGCAGTTCTTC
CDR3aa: CASADNSATYNEQFF

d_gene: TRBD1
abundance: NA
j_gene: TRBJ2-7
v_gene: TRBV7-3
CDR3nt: TGTGCCAGCAGCTTCTGGGGGGACAGGCCCTCCTACGAGCAGTACTTC
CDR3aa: CASSFWGDRPSYEQYF

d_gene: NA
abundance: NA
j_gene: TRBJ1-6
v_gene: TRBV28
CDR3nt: TGTGCCAGCAGTTTTAAAATCGGACAGAGCTCCTATAATTCACCCCTCCACTTT
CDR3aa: CASSFKIGQSSYNSPLHF

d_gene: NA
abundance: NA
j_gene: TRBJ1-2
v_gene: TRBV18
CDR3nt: TGTGCCAGCTCACCGGGGAGCGGCTATGGCTACACCTTC
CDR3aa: CASSPGSGYGYTF

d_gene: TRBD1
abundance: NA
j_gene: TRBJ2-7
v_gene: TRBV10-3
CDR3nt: TGTGCCTCTGGACAGGGTTCCTACGAGCAGTACTTC
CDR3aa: CASGQGSYEQYF

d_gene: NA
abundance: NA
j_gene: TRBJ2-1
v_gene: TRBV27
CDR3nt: TGTGCCAGCAGAGGACCCAGTGAGCAGTTCTTC
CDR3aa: CASRGPSEQFF

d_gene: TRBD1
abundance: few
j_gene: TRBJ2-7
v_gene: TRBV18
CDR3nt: TGTGCCAGCTCACCATCTTCGACAGGGGTGGAGGAGCAGTACTTC
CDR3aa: CASSPSSTGVEEQYF